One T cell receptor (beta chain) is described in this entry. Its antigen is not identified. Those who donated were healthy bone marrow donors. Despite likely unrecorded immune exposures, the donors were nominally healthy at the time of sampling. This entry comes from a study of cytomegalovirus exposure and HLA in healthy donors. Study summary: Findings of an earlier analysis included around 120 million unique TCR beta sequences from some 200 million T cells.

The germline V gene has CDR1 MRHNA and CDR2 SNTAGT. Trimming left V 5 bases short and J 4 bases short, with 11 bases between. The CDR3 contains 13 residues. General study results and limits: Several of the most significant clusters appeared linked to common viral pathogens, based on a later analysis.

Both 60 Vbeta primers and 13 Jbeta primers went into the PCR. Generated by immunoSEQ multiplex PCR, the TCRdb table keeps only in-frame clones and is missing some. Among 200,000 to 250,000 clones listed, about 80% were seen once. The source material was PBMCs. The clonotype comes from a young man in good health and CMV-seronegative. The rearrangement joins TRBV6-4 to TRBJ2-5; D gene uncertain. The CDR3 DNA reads TGTGCCAGCAGTCTCCATCCCAGAGAGACCCAGTACTTC. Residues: CASSLHPRETQYF.